The 5 T cell receptor beta chains below were found in one sample sequenced in a study of blood T cells in healthy people across ages. Sample-barcoded 5' priming and a J-beta primer mix drove a second PCR of about 6 to 12 cycles. MiXCR was run by TCRdb on the 5' RACE reads, yielding one entry per CDR3 protein. The sample has hundreds of thousands of distinct CDR3 sequences, under 70% seen once. Specimen: blood. Receptors were obtained from a man aged 60 to 75 in good health.

The chain joins TRBV13 to TRBJ2-4; D may correspond to TRBD1 or TRBD2 (5 bases each). V lost 5 bases and J lost 6, with 11 bases in between. Germline V CDR1 and CDR2: PRHDT, FYEKMQ (reference sequence). CDR3 length: 13 amino acids. The CDR3 coding sequence is TGTGCCAGCAGCCCCCGTGGGGGAAACATTCAGTACTTC. Protein product: CASSPRGGNIQYF. Full variable domain (remainder filled in from reference TRBV13 and TRBJ2-4): AAGVIQSPRHLIKEKRETATLKCYPIPRHDTVYWYQQGPGQDPQFLISFYEKMQSDKGSIPDRFSAQQFSDYHSELNMSSLELGDSALYFCASSPRGGNIQYFGAGTRLSVL.

The rearrangement uses TRBV10-3 and TRBJ2-7; no reliable D call. CDR3 length: 13 amino acids. In germline, CDR1 is ENHRY, CDR2 SYGVKD. The germline V and J ends were trimmed by 3 bases and 5 bases, with 11 bases remaining between them. This CDR3 reads CAISDQVMDEQYF. CDR3 DNA sequence: TGTGCCATCAGTGATCAGGTTATGGACGAGCAGTACTTC.

This clonotype has just a few counts. The rearrangement joins TRBV3-1 to TRBJ2-5, with a weak D call TRBD2 (6 bases). CDR3 length: 15 amino acids. Germline V CDR1 and CDR2: LGHDT, YNNKEL (reference sequence). The V gene lost 4 bases and the J gene lost 5 bases, with 17 bases spanning the gap. CDR3 protein: CASSLGTLSLETQYF. In nucleotides, the CDR3 is TGTGCCAGCAGCCTCGGGACTCTGAGCTTGGAGACCCAGTACTTC.

V gene TRBV20-1 combines with J gene TRBJ2-3, with D tentatively TRBD1 (6 bases). Trimming cost V 1 base and J 0 bases, with 11 bases left between them. This CDR3 spans 15 amino acids. Looked up from germline, CDR1 is DFQATT and CDR2 is SNEGSKA (reference sequence). The chain's CDR3 is CSARGGDMSTDTQYF. The CDR3 coding sequence is TGCAGTGCTAGAGGAGGGGACATGAGCACAGATACGCAGTATTTT.

This clonotype was counted between two and nine times. The chain has TRBV29-1 and TRBJ2-5, with D perhaps matching TRBD1 or TRBD2 (5 bases each). The better agreement between TRBJ2-7 and the DNA end casts doubt on the J call. Germline V lookup: CDR1 SQVTM, CDR2 ANQGSEA. The CDR3 totals 13 residues. CDR3 DNA: TGCAGCGTTGGGGGGTTCAGGAGTGGCGAGCAGTACTTC. Translated, it gives CSVGGFRSGEQYF.